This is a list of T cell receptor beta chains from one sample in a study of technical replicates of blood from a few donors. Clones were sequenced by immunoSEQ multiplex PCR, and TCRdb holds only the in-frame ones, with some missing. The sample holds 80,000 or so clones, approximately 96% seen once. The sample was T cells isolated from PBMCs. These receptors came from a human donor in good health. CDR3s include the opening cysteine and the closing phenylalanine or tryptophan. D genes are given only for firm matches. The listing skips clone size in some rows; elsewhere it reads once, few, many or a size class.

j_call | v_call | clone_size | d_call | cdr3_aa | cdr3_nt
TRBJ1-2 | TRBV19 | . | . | CASSIEASYGYTF | TGTGCCAGTAGTATAGAGGCCAGCTATGGCTACACCTTC
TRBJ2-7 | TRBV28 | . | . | CASSLFSSYEQYF | TGTGCCAGCAGTTTATTTAGCTCCTACGAGCAGTACTTC
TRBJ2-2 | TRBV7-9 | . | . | CASSLEMIAGELFF | TGTGCCAGCAGCTTAGAGATGATAGCCGGGGAGCTGTTTTTT
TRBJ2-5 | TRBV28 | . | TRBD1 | CASSYTGTGIQETQYF | TGTGCCAGCAGTTACACCGGGACAGGGATACAAGAGACCCAGTACTTC
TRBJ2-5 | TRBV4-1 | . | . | CASSQAVYQETQYF | TGCGCCAGCAGCCAAGCAGTGTACCAAGAGACCCAGTACTTC
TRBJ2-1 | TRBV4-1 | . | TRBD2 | CASRTSGGRGYNEQFF | TGCGCCAGCCGGACTAGCGGGGGCAGGGGTTACAATGAGCAGTTCTTC
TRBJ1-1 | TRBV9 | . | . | CASSVDSSTEAFF | TGTGCCAGCAGCGTAGACAGCAGCACTGAAGCTTTCTTT
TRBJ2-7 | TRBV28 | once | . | CASSLSGPEGVEQYF | TGTGCCAGCAGTTTATCCGGGCCAGAGGGTGTCGAGCAGTACTTC
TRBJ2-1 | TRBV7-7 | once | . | CASSLARYARPGVFYNEQFF | TGTGCTAGCAGCTTAGCGCGCTACGCCCGCCCGGGGGTCTTTTACAATGAGCAGTTCTTC
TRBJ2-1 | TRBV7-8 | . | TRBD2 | CASSLVWRGSSYNEQFF | TGTGCCAGCAGCTTAGTCTGGCGGGGGAGCTCCTACAATGAGCAGTTCTTC
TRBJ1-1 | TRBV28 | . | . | CASSSTNTAGGGAEAFF | TGTGCCAGCAGTTCAACGAATACCGCGGGGGGGGGCGCTGAAGCTTTCTTT
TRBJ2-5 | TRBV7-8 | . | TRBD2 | CASSLFGLAGENTQETQYF | TGTGCCAGCAGCTTGTTCGGGCTAGCGGGGGAAAATACCCAAGAGACCCAGTACTTC
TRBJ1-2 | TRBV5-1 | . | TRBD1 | CASSSRDSDRSPNYGYTF | TGCGCCAGCAGCTCGAGGGACTCGGACAGGTCCCCTAACTATGGCTACACCTTC
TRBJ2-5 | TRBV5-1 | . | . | CASRIDAGGTQYF | TGCGCCAGCAGAATCGACGCAGGAGGGACCCAGTACTTC
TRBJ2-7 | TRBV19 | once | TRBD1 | CASSRTGGSLEAYEQYF | TGTGCCAGTAGCCGGACAGGGGGTTCTCTTGAGGCCTACGAGCAGTACTTC
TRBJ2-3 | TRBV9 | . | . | CASSLALVTDTQYF | TGTGCCAGCAGTCTAGCCCTCGTAACAGATACGCAGTATTTT
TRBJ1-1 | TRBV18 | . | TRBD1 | CASSKNDRVGDTEAFF | TGTGCCAGCTCCAAAAACGACAGGGTAGGGGACACTGAAGCTTTCTTT
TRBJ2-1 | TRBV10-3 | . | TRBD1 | CAISESPGQGSQFF | TGTGCCATCAGTGAGTCTCCCGGACAGGGTTCGCAGTTCTTC
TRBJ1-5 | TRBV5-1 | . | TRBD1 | CASSPGQASNQPQHF | TGCGCCAGCAGCCCGGGACAGGCTAGCAATCAGCCCCAGCATTTT
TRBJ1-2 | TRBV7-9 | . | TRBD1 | CASSVRTGVNYGYTF | TGTGCCAGCAGCGTCCGGACAGGAGTCAACTATGGCTACACCTTC
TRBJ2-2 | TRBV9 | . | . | CASSVGFQLTGELFF | TGTGCCAGCAGCGTAGGATTTCAACTCACCGGGGAGCTGTTTTTT
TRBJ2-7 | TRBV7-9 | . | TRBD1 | CASSLRRQGFVNEQYF | TGTGCCAGCAGCCTTAGACGACAGGGATTCGTGAACGAGCAGTACTTC
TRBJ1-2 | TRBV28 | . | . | CASSYPLPSNYGYTF | TGTGCCAGCAGCTATCCTTTACCTTCTAACTATGGCTACACCTTC
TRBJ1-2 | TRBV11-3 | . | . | CASGHRQEGYTF | TGTGCCAGCGGCCACCGGCAGGAAGGCTACACCTTC
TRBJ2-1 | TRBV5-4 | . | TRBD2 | CASSPELAAYNEQFF | TGTGCCAGCAGCCCCGAACTAGCGGCGTACAATGAGCAGTTCTTC
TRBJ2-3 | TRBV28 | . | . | CASSLLLDTQYF | TGTGCCAGCAGTTTACTCCTAGATACGCAGTATTTT
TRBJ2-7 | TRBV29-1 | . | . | CSVGRIFGEQYF | TGCAGCGTTGGGCGTATTTTCGGGGAGCAGTACTTC
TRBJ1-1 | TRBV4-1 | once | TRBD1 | CASSPEGAVNTEAFF | TGCGCCAGCAGCCCTGAGGGGGCCGTAAACACTGAAGCTTTCTTT
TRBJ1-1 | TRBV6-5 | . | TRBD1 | CASSYNRGAGTEAFF | TGTGCCAGCAGTTATAACAGGGGTGCGGGCACTGAAGCTTTCTTT
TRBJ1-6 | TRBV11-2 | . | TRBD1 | CASSLGKDRVYNSPLHF | TGTGCCAGCAGCTTAGGAAAAGACAGGGTGTATAATTCACCCCTCCACTTT